This T cell receptor beta chain was observed in a study of T cell responses to AZD1222 COVID-19 vaccine (dated by TCRdb to 2020 to 2023). About the full investigation: AZD1222 recipients given second doses at about 4 weeks or at about 12 weeks were pooled, since spike-specific TCR depth and breadth were not found to differ between the two schedules. TCR sequencing was performed for 230 to 250 trial participants, of whom 207 were given two doses of AZD1222 and some 26 were given two doses of MenACWY control vaccine. Trial participants were enrolled by age into 18-55, 56-69 and 70-plus year subgroups, with roughly 150, 30 and 60 TCR-sequenced participants respectively. Overall results and qualifications from the work: In the small 56-69-year group, the increase in depth fell short of significance, most likely because of low power. Conclusions about previously exposed vaccinees are limited because only five to seven AZD1222 recipients were SARS-CoV-2 seropositive at baseline. After two AZD1222 doses, spike-specific TCR breadth and depth were significantly higher than at day 0 and than in MenACWY recipients. Most participants were white British and females outnumbered males, and the authors suggested that clonal diversity may have been underestimated. The vaccine-associated CD4 TCRs covered the entire spike protein, and the dominant responses fell in regions 160-218 and 743-854. Nearly half of unique spike-specific TCRs reportedly recognized epitopes outside regions mutated in the B.1.351 and B.1.1.7 variants. Because no day 14 peak-response samples were available, the repertoires could be characterized only after the peak T cell response.

With respect to this clone: This receptor's antigen is unknown. No qualities accompany the bases; no much larger clone lies one base away.

According to the study, the label for this sample's time point signals: baseline before first vaccination. Vaccinee samples came from UK trials COV001 and COV002, including a single-blind randomized controlled phase 2/3 trial of AZD1222 (ChAdOx1 nCoV-19) in healthy adults. For TCRbeta chain sequencing, PBMC samples from trial participants were taken at day 0 and at day 28 after the second dose. The germline V gene (reference sequence) provides CDR1 SEHNR and CDR2 FQNEAQ. Trimming at the junction amounts to 1 base on V and 5 bases on J, and the germline ends lie 9 bases apart. Measured from the cysteine to the phenylalanine, the CDR3 is 13 residues long. This entry keeps only the CDR3 DNA: 39 bases, framed from base 1. The CDR3 regions of human TCRbeta chains were analyzed by immunosequencing. The paper's data handling went like this. Repertoire TCRs were checked for matches against a reference library of SARS-CoV-2-specific TCRs that had been generated using the MIRA antigen-specificity platform. Breadth meant the fraction of unique TCRs that were SARS-CoV-2-associated, whereas depth meant the fraction of total T cells that were SARS-CoV-2-associated. Using the MIRA data, each spike-specific TCR was assigned both to the spike region to which the TCR was reactive and to a CD4 or CD8 class. Log10-transformed breadth and depth values were compared by one-way ANOVA with Sidak's multiple comparisons tests. TCRdb took over this immuneACCESS table, retaining in-frame rearrangements with V and J assigned. Such tables are incomplete; in checked studies, under half of the missing clones stem from an unresolved V gene, and the remainder is unexplained. V and J calls and clone size are given by that table; D and trimming were obtained from the DNA. This sample holds about 120,000 clones; roughly nine tenths were observed only once. 2% to 3% of the sample is in the top ten clones.

This receptor was identified in an adult in good health. This specimen consisted of peripheral blood, obtained on day 0 of AZD1222 vaccination. The rearrangement combines TRBV7-9 with TRBJ2-7; the D segment could be TRBD2, given 6 matching bases. CDR3 sequence: CASSLEEGDEQYF. Read as DNA, the sequence is TGTGCCAGCAGCTTAGAGGAGGGAGACGAGCAGTACTTC.